The 31 T cell receptor beta chains below all came from one sample that was sequenced in a study of beta chain features in type 1 diabetes. The entirety of the isolated RNA underwent reverse transcription, so expressed TCRB transcripts were sequenced. The protocol was immunoSEQ multiplex PCR, while the TCRdb copy is restricted to in-frame clones and leaves out a portion. The sample carries approximately 140,000 clones, roughly 50% recorded once. The specimen was Tregs from blood. These receptors were obtained from a man between 18 and 35 years old in good health.

The V and J genes are TRBV5-1 and TRBJ1-2; D is possibly TRBD1 (6 bases). The germline CDR1 and CDR2 sequences are SGHRS and YFSETQ. The CDR3 totals 14 residues. The V and J ends lost 4 bases and 6 bases respectively, with 16 bases between them. CDR3 sequence reads: CASSTGQLFDGYTF. CDR3 sequence (DNA): TGCGCCAGCAGCACTGGACAGTTATTCGATGGCTACACCTTC.

The chain combines TRBV29-1 with TRBJ2-7; 7 nucleotides match TRBD1. J lost 3 bases, V lost 4 bases, and 3 bases had no gene match. The CDR3 consists of 12 residues. The germline V gene has CDR1 SQVTM and CDR2 ANQGSEA. The CDR3 loop is CSVATGDYEQYF. The DNA of the CDR3 is TGCAGCGTTGCTACAGGGGACTACGAGCAGTACTTC.

The gene calls are TRBV28 and TRBJ1-5; D remains unclear. The ends were cut back, 3 bases at V and 3 bases at J, with 15 bases in the middle. Germline V CDR1 and CDR2: MDHEN, SYDVKM. The CDR3 is 16 amino acids. The CDR3: CASSLIPPGPNQPQHF. The CDR3 nucleotides are TGTGCCAGCAGTTTGATCCCCCCGGGTCCCAATCAGCCCCAGCATTTT.

This chain uses TRBV18 with TRBJ1-1, with 7 bases lining up with TRBD1. Germline assignment: CDR1 KGHSH and CDR2 LQKENI. V shed 3 bases, J shed 5 bases, and the junction held 15 bases outside the gene matches. The CDR3 totals 17 residues. CDR3 bases: TGTGCCAGCTCACCGCCGCGACAGGGCTCGAGGACTACTGAAGCTTTCTTT. Encoded protein: CASSPPRQGSRTTEAFF.

This clone has only a few counts. The V gene is TRBV5-1, the J gene TRBJ2-7; D not certain. Trimming pared 0 bases from V and 0 bases from J, leaving 10 bases between. The germline V gene encodes CDR1 SGHRS and CDR2 YFSETQ. The CDR3 sequence is 15 residues long. The CDR3 nucleotides are TGCGCCAGCAGCTTGGGTCGTAAGAGCTCCTACGAGCAGTACTTC. Amino acid sequence: CASSLGRKSSYEQYF.

The V and J genes are TRBV28 and TRBJ2-7, with TRBD2 matching over 10 bases. This CDR3 is built from 17 residues. In germline, CDR1 is MDHEN, CDR2 SYDVKM. Losses at the gene ends were 2 bases for V and 6 bases for J; bases not matched to a gene: 13. The CDR3 bases are TGTGCCAGCAGTTTAGGTCTACCGGCTAGCGGGGGCCGCGAGCAGTACTTC. Protein sequence: CASSLGLPASGGREQYF.

As concerns this clone: A read error may produce the germline difference seen at one junction end. V usage is TRBV11-2 and J usage is TRBJ2-1; possible D gene TRBD1, 5 bases. From germline, CDR1 is SGHAT and CDR2 FQNNGV. This CDR3 comprises 12 residues. CDR3 region: CASSLGRRPGLF. Here the CDR3 DNA reads TGTGCCAGCAGCTTAGGTAGGAGACCAGGGCTCTTC. The variable domain in full, completed from reference TRBV11-2 and TRBJ2-1, reads EAGVAQSPRYKIIEKRQSVAFWCNPISGHATLYWYQQILGQGPKLLIQFQNNGVVDDSQLPKDRFSAERLKGVDSTLKIQPAKLEDSAVYLCASSLGRRPGLFGPGTRLTVL.

The CDR3 is CASSSGLAGGNIEQYF. In DNA form, the CDR3 reads TGTGCCAGCAGCTCGGGACTAGCGGGGGGAAATATCGAGCAGTACTTC. The V and J genes are TRBV7-2 and TRBJ2-7, with 15 bases matching TRBD2. The CDR3 is 16 residues long. Germline V CDR1 and CDR2: SGHTA, FQGNSA. V was pared by 4 bases and J by 6 bases, with 7 bases of the junction left unmatched.

This chain joins TRBV6-1 and TRBJ1-5; perhaps TRBD1 as D (6 bases). The CDR3 runs 14 residues. Per the germline V gene, CDR1 is MNHNS and CDR2 is SASEGT. V lost 6 bases to trimming and J lost 0 bases, with 9 bases between them. The CDR3 bases are TGTGCCAGCAGCCCACAGGGTAGCAATCAGCCCCAGCATTTT. Protein: CASSPQGSNQPQHF.

V gene TRBV19 combines with J gene TRBJ1-5, with no clear D. This CDR3 is built from 12 residues. Germline CDR1 reads LNHDA; CDR2 reads SQIVND (reference sequence). V was clipped by 2 bases and J by 4 bases, with 3 bases between them. The CDR3 loop reads CASSIINQPQHF. The CDR3 coding sequence is TGTGCCAGTAGTATAATAAATCAGCCCCAGCATTTT.

This clone came up a few times. The chain has TRBV28 and TRBJ2-5, with 8 bases that match TRBD2. Germline CDR1 and CDR2: MDHEN and SYDVKM. This CDR3 comprises 15 residues. J gave up 5 bases and V 0 bases, and 5 bases lay outside the gene matches. Written as DNA, the CDR3 is TGTGCCAGCAGTTTATGGAACGGGGGGGCGGAGACCCAGTACTTC. As protein: CASSLWNGGAETQYF.

The V gene is TRBV11-2, the J gene TRBJ2-3, with D perhaps matching TRBD1 (5 bases). CDR3 length equals 14 residues. V lost 5 bases and J 1 base, leaving 10 bases between the germline ends. Germline V gene data show CDR1 as SGHAT and CDR2 as FQNNGV. The CDR3 coding sequence is TGTGCCAGCAGCCCTACAGGTCGCACAGATACGCAGTATTTT. It codes for CASSPTGRTDTQYF.

This clone was observed a few times. CDR3 residues: CASSSVDRPGANVLTF. The CDR3 coding sequence is TGTGCCAGCTCATCGGTGGACAGGCCTGGGGCCAACGTCCTGACTTTC. The chain recombines TRBV18 with TRBJ2-6, with 7 bases fitting TRBD1. Per the germline V gene, CDR1 is KGHSH and CDR2 is LQKENI. The V segment lost 5 bases and the J segment 2 bases; nucleotides outside the gene matches: 6. The CDR3 contains 16 residues.

The chain combines TRBV6-5 with TRBJ1-1; 7 bases are shared with TRBD1. This CDR3 has 13 amino acids. V dropped 6 bases and J dropped 3; count of bases not matched to a gene: 4. Germline-derived CDR1 and CDR2 are MNHEY and SVGAGI. CDR3 nucleotides: TGTGCCAGCAGCAGACAGGGCTACACTGAAGCTTTCTTT. Its protein is CASSRQGYTEAFF.

The gene calls are TRBV4-3 and TRBJ2-3; 10 bases fit TRBD2. Germline V gene lookup returns CDR1 LGHNA and CDR2 YSLEER. V gave up 4 bases and J gave up 1 base; unmatched junction bases: 5. The CDR3 is 16 amino acids. The CDR3 here is CASSLGTSAGTDTQYF. DNA for the CDR3: TGCGCCAGCAGCCTCGGGACTAGCGCGGGCACAGATACGCAGTATTTT.

J is TRBJ1-5 and V is TRBV6-6, with D tentatively TRBD1 (5 bases). CDR3 length: 16 amino acids. CDR1 MNHNY and CDR2 SVGAGI come from the germline V gene (reference sequence). V gave up 2 bases and J gave up 1 base, with 12 bases separating them. CDR3: CASSYTRGGSNQPQHF. As DNA, the CDR3 is TGTGCCAGCAGTTACACCCGCGGGGGAAGCAATCAGCCCCAGCATTTT.

V gene TRBV30 combines with J gene TRBJ2-3, with D possibly being TRBD2 (6 bases). The CDR3 sequence is 14 residues long. Germline loops: CDR1 GTSNPN, CDR2 SVGIG (reference sequence). Trimming pared 3 bases from V and 2 bases from J, leaving 12 bases between. CDR3 bases: TGTGCCTGGAGGAGGAGGGTTATCACAGATACGCAGTATTTT. It encodes CAWRRRVITDTQYF. The whole variable domain, filled in from reference TRBV30 and TRBJ2-3, reads SQTIHQWPATLVQPVGSPLSLECTVEGTSNPNLYWYRQAAGRGLQLLFYSVGIGQISSEVPQNLSASRPQDRQFILSSKKLLLSDSGFYLCAWRRRVITDTQYFGPGTRLTVL.

This clone has a handful of counts. J is TRBJ2-1 and V is TRBV6-4; 13 bases are shared with TRBD2. The CDR3 extends over 15 amino acids. Trimming took 4 bases from V and 9 from J; bases not matched to a gene: 6. Germline V gene data show CDR1 as MRHNA and CDR2 as SNTAGT. CDR3 amino acids: CASSVTSGRATEQFF. The CDR3 DNA follows: TGTGCCAGCAGTGTCACTAGCGGGAGGGCCACTGAGCAGTTCTTC.

The V call is TRBV5-1, the J call TRBJ2-3; 8 bases line up with TRBD2. Germline loops: CDR1 SGHRS, CDR2 YFSETQ. After removal of 0 bases from V and 0 bases from J, the junction contained 3 bases not matched to a gene. The CDR3 is 16 amino acids. The CDR3 region has the DNA TGCGCCAGCAGCTTGGGACTAGCGCTCAGCACAGATACGCAGTATTTT. The encoded protein is CASSLGLALSTDTQYF.

The chain employs TRBV5-5 and TRBJ2-7; TRBD1 matches 9 bases. With V trimmed by 3 bases and J by 4 bases, 8 bases remained unmatched. CDR1 and CDR2 (germline): SGHKS, YYEKEE (reference sequence). The CDR3 has 15 amino acids. The CDR3 here is CASSWTGDVSYEQYF. The CDR3, as DNA: TGTGCCAGCAGCTGGACAGGGGATGTGAGTTACGAGCAGTACTTC.

This clone was counted between two and nine times. V is TRBV10-3 and J is TRBJ2-3; the match to TRBD2 covers 8 bases. This CDR3 spans 16 amino acids. V dropped 4 bases and J dropped 5; count of bases not matched to a gene: 11. Germline-derived CDR1 and CDR2 are ENHRY and SYGVKD. The DNA of the CDR3 is TGTGCCATCAGTGCAGGGCTAGCGGGCTTCGGAGATACGCAGTATTTT. This translates into CAISAGLAGFGDTQYF.

This clone was seen more than once but under ten times. The CDR3 region has the DNA TGTGCCAGCAGCTTAGTCACAATTTACGAGCAGTACTTC. Amino acids: CASSLVTIYEQYF. The chain couples TRBV7-2 to TRBJ2-7; D uncertain. Trimming pared 1 base from V and 4 bases from J, leaving 8 bases between. Germline values: CDR1 SGHTA, CDR2 FQGNSA. The CDR3 is 13 amino acids.

The rearrangement uses TRBV28 and TRBJ2-3, with 10 positions matching TRBD1. CDR3 length: 14 amino acids. The J segment lost 2 bases and the V segment lost 6 bases, leaving 2 bases of the junction unmatched. Per the germline V gene, CDR1 is MDHEN and CDR2 is SYDVKM. The CDR3 reads CASRDRGNTDTQYF. As DNA, the CDR3 is TGTGCCAGCAGGGACAGGGGGAACACAGATACGCAGTATTTT.

This clone was recorded a few times. The V gene is TRBV7-2, the J gene TRBJ2-2, with a tentative D call TRBD1 (5 bases). Germline V gene lookup returns CDR1 SGHTA and CDR2 FQGNSA. There are 14 residues in the CDR3. Trimming left V 1 base short and J 4 bases short, with 7 bases between. The CDR3 nucleotides are TGTGCCAGCAGCTTAGGGACAACCACCGGGGAGCTGTTTTTT. Protein product: CASSLGTTTGELFF.

This clone has a handful of counts. The gene calls are TRBV7-3 and TRBJ2-2; perhaps TRBD1 as D (6 bases). The V end was cut by 5 bases, the J end by 6 bases, with 13 bases between. Per germline, CDR1 SGHTA and CDR2 FQGTGA. There are 14 residues in the CDR3. The CDR3 nucleotides read TGTGCCAGCAGCCAACAGGGTTGGGCCGGGGAGCTGTTTTTT. It codes for CASSQQGWAGELFF.

This clone was counted between two and nine times. The DNA of the CDR3 is TGTGCCAGCAGCCACACAGGCAATTCACCCCTCCACTTT. Translated, it gives CASSHTGNSPLHF. J is TRBJ1-6 and V is TRBV7-2; TRBD1 might be the D (5 bases). The CDR3 runs to 13 residues. Between the trimmed V and J ends, which lost 5 bases and 7 bases, there was a span of 9 bases. CDR1 is SGHTA and CDR2 is FQGNSA in the germline V gene.

The chain couples TRBV5-1 to TRBJ1-5; the D gene is possibly TRBD1 (5 bases). The germline V gene encodes CDR1 SGHRS and CDR2 YFSETQ. The CDR3 length is 15 residues. Trimming removed 0 bases from V and 6 bases from J, with 13 bases in between. CDR3 in DNA: TGCGCCAGCAGCTTGGACGTGGGAGGGGCTCAGCCCCAGCATTTT. Its translation is CASSLDVGGAQPQHF. The full variable domain, completed using reference TRBV5-1 and TRBJ1-5, is KAGVTQTPRYLIKTRGQQVTLSCSPISGHRSVSWYQQTPGQGLQFLFEYFSETQRNKGNFPGRFSGRQFSNSRSEMNVSTLELGDSALYLCASSLDVGGAQPQHFGDGTRLSIL.

The chain recombines TRBV6-1 with TRBJ2-7; 8 nucleotides align to TRBD1. The germline gives CDR1 MNHNS, CDR2 SASEGT. The ends lost 7 bases at V and 6 bases at J; junction bases unmatched: 14. The CDR3 spans 15 residues. The CDR3 DNA reads as TGTGCCAGCAAGAGAGGACAGGGCCTTGTAGGCGAGCAGTACTTC. It codes for CASKRGQGLVGEQYF.

The chain employs TRBV4-3 and TRBJ1-1; 8 positions agree with TRBD1. CDR3 size: 13 residues. With 1 base clipped from V and 7 bases from J, the junction kept 2 bases outside the gene matches. Germline V gives CDR1 LGHNA, CDR2 YSLEER. The CDR3 sequence: CASSQGTGREAFF. The CDR3 DNA follows: TGCGCCAGCAGCCAAGGGACAGGGCGTGAAGCTTTCTTT.

V usage is TRBV6-5 and J usage is TRBJ1-6; D unclear. The CDR3 sequence is 13 residues long. Trimming pared 6 bases from V and 2 bases from J, leaving 5 bases between. Germline assignment: CDR1 MNHEY and CDR2 SVGAGI. The CDR3 DNA reads as TGTGCCAGCAGGGCCCCCTATAATTCACCCCTCCACTTT. Protein: CASRAPYNSPLHF.

This chain links TRBV5-1 with TRBJ2-5; 8 nucleotides agree with TRBD1. This CDR3 comprises 15 residues. CDR1 is SGHRS, CDR2 YFSETQ, per germline. The ends lost 4 bases at V and 7 bases at J; junction bases unmatched: 12. CDR3 loop: CASSQAGQGGGTQYF. CDR3 nucleotides: TGCGCCAGCAGCCAAGCCGGACAGGGTGGCGGGACCCAGTACTTC. Based on the CDR3 plus reference TRBV5-1 and TRBJ2-5, the full variable domain is KAGVTQTPRYLIKTRGQQVTLSCSPISGHRSVSWYQQTPGQGLQFLFEYFSETQRNKGNFPGRFSGRQFSNSRSEMNVSTLELGDSALYLCASSQAGQGGGTQYFGPGTRLLVL.